This is a list of T cell receptor beta chains from one sample in a study of CD8 T cells in Susac syndrome. From the immunoSEQ multiplex PCR reads, TCRdb called clonotypes with MiXCR, one entry per CDR3 protein. Counted here are tens of thousands of distinct CDR3 sequences, 90% to 95% occurring once; the ten biggest clones make up 0.5% to 0.65%. Sequenced input: CD8+ T cells from PBMCs. Source of these receptors: a human donor with multiple sclerosis. The CDR3 runs from the conserved cysteine through the conserved F or W. D genes are given only for firm matches. The listing skips clone size in some rows; elsewhere it reads once, few, many or a size class.

j_call | d_call | v_call | clone_size | cdr3_aa | cdr3_nt
TRBJ1-2 | - | TRBV29-1 | once | CSVEGTRATGYGYTF | TGCAGCGTTGAAGGGACCAGGGCCACGGGCTATGGCTACACCTTC
TRBJ2-7 | - | TRBV11-2 | - | CASSDPGTPTDYEQYF | TGTGCCAGCAGCGACCCCGGGACCCCAACGGACTACGAGCAGTACTTC
TRBJ1-5 | - | TRBV6-6 | - | CASSGYYSNQPQHF | TGTGCCAGCAGTGGTTATTATAGCAATCAGCCCCAGCATTTT
TRBJ1-5 | - | TRBV23-1 | - | CASSQSDERVGCNQPQHF | TGCGCCAGCAGTCAATCTGACGAAAGGGTTGGATGCAATCAGCCCCAGCATTTT
TRBJ1-1 | TRBD1 | TRBV5-1 | - | CASSLDRLNTEAFF | TGCGCCAGCAGCCTGGACAGGTTGAACACTGAAGCTTTCTTT
TRBJ1-5 | - | TRBV12-3/TRBV12-4 | - | CASSFEGVNDQPQHF | TGTGCCAGCAGTTTTGAGGGAGTGAACGATCAGCCCCAGCATTTT
TRBJ2-6 | - | TRBV4-1 | - | CASSQALRGANVLTF | TGCGCCAGCAGCCAAGCGCTCCGTGGGGCCAACGTCCTGACTTTC
TRBJ2-1 | - | TRBV11-3 | - | CASSLDHNEQFF | TGTGCCAGCAGCTTAGACCACAATGAGCAGTTCTTC
TRBJ1-2 | - | TRBV12-3/TRBV12-4 | - | CASSLLLNYGYTF | TGTGCCAGCAGTTTATTACTGAACTATGGCTACACCTTC
TRBJ2-7 | TRBD1 | TRBV20-1 | - | CSAELRGPSYEQYF | TGCAGTGCTGAACTCAGGGGGCCTTCCTACGAGCAGTACTTC
TRBJ2-3 | - | TRBV30 | once | CAWSVYKIGRADTQYF | TGTGCCTGGAGTGTATATAAGATTGGGCGGGCAGATACGCAGTATTTT
TRBJ2-2 | - | TRBV3-1 | - | CASSQASWGGELFF | TGTGCCAGCAGCCAAGCGAGTTGGGGTGGGGAGCTGTTTTTT
TRBJ2-3 | TRBD2 | TRBV28 | - | CASSFGTSGSFTSTDTQYF | TGTGCCAGCAGTTTCGGGACTAGCGGGAGTTTTACTAGCACAGATACGCAGTATTTT
TRBJ1-6 | - | TRBV2 | - | CASNRIPGDNSPLHF | TGTGCCAGCAATCGTATCCCGGGGGATAATTCACCCCTCCACTTT
TRBJ2-1 | - | TRBV30 | - | CAWSAQGIGEQFF | TGTGCCTGGAGTGCTCAGGGAATAGGGGAGCAGTTCTTC
TRBJ2-1 | TRBD2 | TRBV6-5 | - | CASSYSTSGRFNEQFF | TGTGCCAGCAGTTACTCGACTAGCGGGAGGTTCAATGAGCAGTTCTTC
TRBJ2-1 | - | TRBV5-4 | - | CASSSVADLYNEQFF | TGTGCCAGCAGCTCCGTAGCGGATCTTTACAATGAGCAGTTCTTC
TRBJ1-1 | - | TRBV19 | - | CASRTTGNTEAFF | TGTGCCAGTAGGACAACAGGGAACACTGAAGCTTTCTTT
TRBJ2-5 | TRBD2 | TRBV12-3/TRBV12-4 | - | CASSLSLGLAGDETQYF | TGTGCCAGCAGTTTATCCCTGGGACTAGCGGGAGATGAGACCCAGTACTTC
TRBJ2-1 | TRBD1 | TRBV7-9 | few | CASSTDRAYNEQFF | TGTGCCAGCAGCACGGACAGGGCGTACAATGAGCAGTTCTTC
TRBJ2-6 | - | TRBV27 | - | CASSSDGANVLTF | TGTGCCAGCAGTTCGGATGGGGCCAACGTCCTGACTTTC
TRBJ2-1 | - | TRBV15 | - | CATSRDRGRGSDEQFF | TGTGCCACCAGCAGAGATAGAGGAAGAGGGTCCGATGAGCAGTTCTTC
TRBJ2-1 | TRBD1 | TRBV5-1 | - | CASSSKTGVNEQFF | TGCGCCAGCAGCTCTAAGACAGGGGTCAATGAGCAGTTCTTC
TRBJ2-1 | - | TRBV13 | - | CASSLAGGLREQFF | TGTGCCAGCAGCTTAGCGGGGGGCCTCCGTGAGCAGTTCTTC
TRBJ1-1 | - | TRBV12-3/TRBV12-4 | - | CASSNNGGSTEAFF | TGTGCCAGCAGTAATAATGGCGGCAGCACTGAAGCTTTCTTT
TRBJ2-1 | TRBD1 | TRBV19 | - | CASRTGVNEQFF | TGTGCCTCACGGACAGGGGTCAATGAGCAGTTCTTC
TRBJ1-2 | - | TRBV19 | - | CASSRDREHGYTF | TGTGCCAGTAGTCGAGACCGAGAACATGGCTACACCTTC
TRBJ2-3 | TRBD2 | TRBV24-1 | - | CATSDFRGGDSGTSGSGTQYF | TGTGCCACCAGTGACTTTAGGGGGGGAGACTCAGGGACTAGCGGGAGTGGTACGCAGTATTTT
TRBJ2-2 | TRBD2 | TRBV12-5 | - | CASGASGNNTGELFF | TGTGCTAGTGGCGCTAGCGGGAATAACACCGGGGAGCTGTTTTTT
TRBJ2-7 | - | TRBV10-3 | - | CAIGEVTYEQYF | TGTGCCATCGGGGAGGTAACCTACGAGCAGTACTTC